The sequence of this T cell receptor (beta chain) was determined in a study of OX40 agonist ivuxolimab in advanced cancers. The CDR3 consists of 15 residues. Assay used: immunoSEQ multiplex PCR; TCRdb lists only in-frame clones, some missing. The profile shows around 67,000 clones, around 82% of them singletons. The source is an adult with an advanced solid tumor such as melanoma, head and neck, liver or kidney cancer. The sequencing used CD4+ or CD8+ T cells sorted from blood, collected in a trial of the OX40 agonist ivuxolimab. This chain links TRBV12-1 with TRBJ2-2; TRBD2, as called in the table, went unchecked against the DNA. TRBV12-1 is flagged as a pseudogene. The CDR3 is CASSFDRVLTGELFF. CDR3 nucleotide sequence: TGTGCCAGCAGCTTTGACCGGGTTTTAACCGGGGAGCTGTTTTTT.